Below, 15 T cell receptor beta chains from the same sample are listed, as sequenced in a study of blood T cells in healthy people across ages. A second PCR of 7 to 11 cycles used a sample-barcoded 5' primer and a J-beta primer mix. TCRdb reprocessed the 5' RACE reads with MiXCR, giving one entry per CDR3 protein. The table includes 1,300,000 or so distinct CDR3 sequences, around 59% detected once. Source material: blood. These receptors were taken from a young man in good health.

This CDR3 reads CSATRDRSPNGYTF. The CDR3 coding sequence is TGCAGTGCAACCCGGGACAGGAGTCCCAACGGCTACACCTTC. This chain connects TRBV20-1 to TRBJ1-2, with 8 bases matching TRBD1. Trimming took 6 bases from V and 8 from J; bases not matched to a gene: 14. This CDR3 region has 14 residues. Germline V CDR1 and CDR2: DFQATT, SNEGSKA (reference sequence).

This clonotype was found a few times. This chain joins TRBV4-1 and TRBJ2-7, with 11 bases aligning to TRBD1. CDR3 length: 14 amino acids. Germline trimming cut 3 bases from V and 7 bases from J; bases unmatched to any gene: 5. Germline V gene data show CDR1 as MGHRA and CDR2 as YSYEKL. The CDR3 here is CASSHPGQGGEQYF. CDR3 coding DNA: TGCGCCAGCAGCCACCCGGGACAGGGGGGTGAGCAGTACTTC.

The count of this clonotype is one. The chain employs TRBV24-1 and TRBJ2-3, with no clear D. The length of the CDR3 is 11 residues. The germline V gene has CDR1 KGHDR and CDR2 SFDVKD. V shed 5 bases and J shed 4 bases, with 3 bases lying between them. This CDR3 is CATSVSDTQYF. In DNA, the CDR3 is TGTGCCACCAGTGTCTCAGATACGCAGTATTTT.

The chain employs TRBV4-1 and TRBJ1-4; D remains ambiguous. Germline V gene sequence: CDR1 MGHRA, CDR2 YSYEKL. This CDR3 has 15 residues. Between the trimmed V and J ends, which lost 5 bases and 0 bases, there was a span of 10 bases. The DNA for the CDR3 is TGCGCCAGCAGCGGGCGGAAGCCAACTAATGAAAAACTGTTTTTT. This translates into CASSGRKPTNEKLFF.

This rearrangement joins TRBV27 to TRBJ2-5, with D tentatively TRBD2 (5 bases). The assigned J gene may be wrong: the sequence end matches TRBJ2-7 better. This CDR3 has 14 residues. The V gene's germline CDR1 is MNHEY and CDR2 SMNVEV (reference sequence). CDR3 sequence: CASSFTGSVYEQYF. The CDR3, as DNA: TGTGCCAGCAGTTTTACGGGGAGCGTCTACGAGCAGTACTTC.

The V gene is TRBV28, the J gene TRBJ2-4, with TRBD1 matching over 7 bases. V lost 10 bases, J lost 0 bases, and 12 bases stayed unmatched. CDR3 length equals 16 residues. Germline CDR1 reads MDHEN; CDR2 reads SYDVKM. CDR3 protein: CANPDYRGLAKNIQYF. Here the CDR3 DNA reads TGTGCCAACCCCGATTACAGGGGCCTAGCCAAAAACATTCAGTACTTC. Based on the CDR3 plus reference TRBV28 and TRBJ2-4, the full variable domain is DVKVTQSSRYLVKRTGEKVFLECVQDMDHENMFWYRQDPGLGLRLIYFSYDVKMKEKGDIPEGYSVSREKKERFSLILESASTNQTSMYLCANPDYRGLAKNIQYFGAGTRLSVL.

The chain joins TRBV20-1 to TRBJ2-1, with 7 bases lining up with TRBD1. The ends lost 6 bases at V and 2 bases at J; junction bases unmatched: 7. Germline-derived CDR1 and CDR2 are DFQATT and SNEGSKA (reference sequence). CDR3 length: 14 residues. The CDR3 DNA reads as TGCAGTGCCACCATAGACAGGGCCTACAATGAGCAGTTCTTC. This translates into CSATIDRAYNEQFF.

In this sample, this clonotype turned up a few times. The chain carries TRBV29-1 and TRBJ2-7; D remains ambiguous. The CDR3 has 13 amino acids. Germline V gene sequence: CDR1 SQVTM, CDR2 ANQGSEA. V lost 5 bases to trimming and J lost 1 base, with 12 bases between them. DNA for the CDR3: TGCAGCGTTAGAGTACGCGAGTCCTACGAGCAGTACTTC. Amino acid sequence: CSVRVRESYEQYF.

The chain is built from TRBV10-3 and TRBJ2-1; 8 bases match TRBD2. The germline V gene encodes CDR1 ENHRY and CDR2 SYGVKD. This CDR3 is built from 17 residues. V was pared by 0 bases and J by 2 bases, with 6 bases of the junction left unmatched. The DNA of the CDR3 is TGTGCCATCAGTGAGTCGAACCTAGCGGGCCCCTACAATGAGCAGTTCTTC. This gives the protein CAISESNLAGPYNEQFF.

The chain carries TRBV20-1 and TRBJ2-5, with no clear D. The germline CDR1 and CDR2 sequences are DFQATT and SNEGSKA (reference sequence). The CDR3 totals 13 residues. Trimming took off 7 bases at V and 0 bases at J, with 12 bases between the two ends. The CDR3 sequence: CSVLWADQETQYF. The CDR3 DNA sequence: TGCAGTGTTCTGTGGGCGGACCAAGAGACCCAGTACTTC.

In its sample, this clonotype was seen a few times. As DNA, the CDR3 is TGCAGTGTACAGGGACTAGCGGGGCTCAGCTCCTACAATGAGCAGTTCTTC. It is translated as CSVQGLAGLSSYNEQFF. This sequence joins TRBV20-1 and TRBJ2-1, with 13 bases identical to TRBD2. The CDR3 spans 17 residues. CDR1 DFQATT and CDR2 SNEGSKA come from the germline V gene (reference sequence). Trimming at V came to 7 bases and at J to 0 bases, leaving 9 bases not matched to a gene.

This clonotype was counted between two and nine times. This rearrangement joins TRBV29-1 to TRBJ2-7; 11 nucleotides line up with TRBD1. Trimming took 7 bases from V and 4 from J; bases not matched to a gene: 3. Germline CDR1 is SQVTM and CDR2 is ANQGSEA. CDR3 size: 12 residues. In nucleotides, the CDR3 is TGCAGCGGGGGACAGGGGGGTTACGAGCAGTACTTC. It specifies CSGGQGGYEQYF.

V is TRBV27 and J is TRBJ2-7; TRBD1 matches at 7 bases. This CDR3 region has 15 residues. Trimming at V came to 2 bases and at J to 1 base, leaving 5 bases not matched to a gene. In germline, CDR1 is MNHEY, CDR2 SMNVEV (reference sequence). In nucleotides, the CDR3 is TGTGCCAGCAGTTTAAAGGCAGGGGGATCCTACGAGCAGTACTTC. Protein: CASSLKAGGSYEQYF.

V is TRBV2 and J is TRBJ2-3; TRBD2 matches 10 bases. The CDR3 runs to 15 residues. Trimming removed 8 bases from V and 5 bases from J; junction bases left unmatched: 10. Germline V CDR1 and CDR2: SNHLY, FYNNEI. The CDR3 loop reads CASGRLAGALDTQYF. As DNA, the CDR3 is TGTGCCAGCGGGAGACTAGCGGGTGCCCTAGATACGCAGTATTTT.

V gene TRBV12-3 or TRBV12-4 combines with J gene TRBJ2-5, with 7 bases identical to TRBD2. Trimming cost V 7 bases and J 11 bases; bases outside gene matches: 13. This CDR3 contains 13 residues. The CDR3 spells CASKASGYNEQYF. The CDR3 region has the DNA TGTGCCAGCAAAGCTAGCGGTTACAATGAGCAGTACTTC.